This record covers a single T cell receptor beta chain. This entry belongs to a study of blood T cell repertoires in COVID-19. The wider study: Sources were T cells, B-cell-depleted T cells, or PBMCs; the material itself was cDNA or gDNA.

CDR1 is SGHNT, CDR2 YYREEE, per germline (reference sequence). Trimming stripped 1 base from V and 6 bases from J, with 10 bases between. This CDR3 is 14 amino acids long. Methods used by the authors: Reference gene primer amplification yielded estimated nucleated cell counts. The data were produced by immunoSEQ multiplex PCR, yet TCRdb's version contains in-frame clones alone and is incomplete. V and J calls and clone size are those listed in that table; D and trimming were worked out from the DNA. In the table there are about 210,000 clones, about 84% of which are singletons. This receptor was taken from a man aged 25 to 45 with acute COVID-19. Sequenced input: PBMCs or T cells enriched from blood (not recorded which). The gene calls are TRBV5-4 and TRBJ1-4; D is possibly TRBD1 (5 bases). The CDR3 nucleotides are TGTGCCAGCAGCTTGCCAGGGCGTGATGAAAAACTGTTTTTT. Translation gives CASSLPGRDEKLFF.